This T cell receptor beta chain was identified in a study of T-cell reconstitution after alpha-beta-depleted transplantation in children. TCRbeta library preparation incorporated unique molecular identifiers. One entry per CDR3 protein results from TCRdb running MiXCR on the PCR reads. The repertoire includes about 610,000 distinct CDR3 sequences, 8% to 11% of them detected once, and less than 5% sits in the top ten. This clonotype has a handful of counts. This specimen consisted of PBMCs from the stem cell graft donor, obtained from the stem cell graft. The sequence was collected from a human donor who donated a stem cell graft to a child with acute myeloid leukemia.

This chain's CDR3 is CASSEPSNPSTGELFF. The CDR3 nucleotides read TGTGCCAGCAGCGAACCTAGTAATCCGTCCACCGGGGAGCTGTTTTTT. The V call is TRBV9, the J call TRBJ2-2; no reliable D call. CDR3 length: 16 amino acids. Between the trimmed V and J ends, which lost 3 bases and 4 bases, there was a span of 16 bases. The germline gives CDR1 SGDLS, CDR2 YYNGEE.